These 4 T cell receptor beta chains share one sample of origin, sequenced in a study of T cell changes during pregnancy in multiple sclerosis. Sequencing was performed with immunoSEQ multiplex PCR; in TCRdb, only in-frame clones are kept and a portion is missing. The sample lists some 64,000 clones; about 91% were seen once. The specimen was peripheral blood, collected after pregnancy. These receptors all stem from a female donor with multiple sclerosis, enrolled in a pregnancy study.

The chain combines TRBV10-3 with TRBJ2-2; no definite D call. This CDR3 comprises 16 residues. The germline gives CDR1 ENHRY, CDR2 SYGVKD. Deletions cut 3 bases from V and 9 bases from J, with 20 bases between. The CDR3 is CAISESLASSGRELFF. CDR3 bases: TGTGCCATCAGTGAATCTTTGGCCTCGTCTGGCCGGGAGCTGTTTTTT.

The V call is TRBV29-1, the J call TRBJ2-7; possibly TRBD2 for D (5 bases). Between the trimmed V and J ends, which lost 4 bases and 4 bases, there was a span of 17 bases. CDR1 and CDR2 from the germline V gene are SQVTM and ANQGSEA. The CDR3 sequence is 14 residues long. This chain's CDR3 is CSVVRRPPPYEQYF. CDR3 in DNA: TGCAGCGTTGTAAGGAGGCCCCCCCCTTACGAGCAGTACTTC.

The chain couples TRBV4-2 to TRBJ1-3; the match to TRBD1 covers 8 bases. The CDR3 is 15 residues long. Per the germline V gene, CDR1 is LGHNA and CDR2 is YNFKEQ. V was pared by 5 bases and J by 4 bases, with 7 bases of the junction left unmatched. The CDR3 loop is CASSDRGSAGNTIYF. The CDR3 DNA follows: TGTGCCAGCAGCGACAGGGGATCGGCAGGAAACACCATATATTTT.

The chain joins TRBV7-9 to TRBJ2-4; 12 positions match TRBD2. This CDR3 has 17 residues. Germline V gives CDR1 SEHNR, CDR2 FQNEAQ (reference sequence). V dropped 5 bases and J dropped 0; count of bases not matched to a gene: 5. The CDR3 DNA reads TGTGCCAGCAGCCCTAGGACTAGCGGGGTAGCCAAAAACATTCAGTACTTC. The encoded protein is CASSPRTSGVAKNIQYF.